This T cell receptor beta chain came from a study of cytomegalovirus exposure and HLA in healthy donors. Study results and caveats: High specificity and sensitivity for cytomegalovirus status were reported for the classifier. CMV antigen specificity of a few CMV-associated chains was confirmed in vitro. Researchers catalogued about 160 TCR beta chains as cytomegalovirus-associated.

These donors were members of the roughly 120-subject validation cohort, a group separate from the roughly 670-subject first cohort. Measured with immunoSEQ multiplex PCR; TCRdb has only the in-frame clones, and not every one. The table lists some 110,000 clones, 86% of them singletons. This clone was observed a handful of times. What it binds is unknown. Sequenced material: PBMCs. The receptor was derived from a man younger than 35 in good health and CMV-seronegative.

The CDR3 coding sequence is TGTGCCAGCAGTGGGACAGGGAACACCGGGGAGCTGTTTTTT. Amino acids: CASSGTGNTGELFF. The chain links TRBV25-1 to TRBJ2-2; TRBD1 agrees at 7 bases. V shed 4 bases and J 1 base; nucleotides not matched to a gene: 0. This CDR3 spans 14 amino acids. CDR1 MGHDK and CDR2 SYGVNS come from the germline V gene.